Below, 10 T cell receptor beta chains from the same sample are listed, as sequenced in a study of blood T cell repertoires in COVID-19. Clones were sequenced by immunoSEQ multiplex PCR, and TCRdb holds only the in-frame ones, with some missing. The sample records some 150,000 clones, roughly 89% being singletons. The source material was peripheral blood. These TCRs come from a man aged 18 to 29 with active or convalescent COVID-19.

The chain is built from TRBV7-6 and TRBJ2-3, with 12 bases fitting TRBD1. Germline values: CDR1 SGHVS, CDR2 FNYEAQ. The CDR3 is 18 residues long. V gave up 5 bases and J gave up 5 bases; unmatched junction bases: 14. The CDR3 protein is CASSHPFLGQGAIDTQYF. The CDR3 region has the DNA TGTGCCAGCAGCCACCCCTTTCTGGGACAGGGGGCTATAGATACGCAGTATTTT.

The chain joins TRBV6-6 to TRBJ1-2; TRBD1 matches at 10 bases. The germline gives CDR1 MNHNY, CDR2 SVGAGI (reference sequence). The CDR3 has 16 residues. With 2 bases clipped from V and 5 bases from J, the junction kept 8 bases outside the gene matches. CDR3 in amino acids: CASSYDQDRGAYGYTF. For the CDR3, the DNA is TGTGCCAGCAGTTACGATCAGGACAGGGGGGCGTATGGCTACACCTTC.

The rearrangement links TRBV15 to TRBJ2-3; 8 nucleotides align to TRBD2. Trimming removed 5 bases from V and 8 bases from J; junction bases left unmatched: 12. This CDR3 is built from 15 residues. Germline CDR1 LNHNV, CDR2 YYDKDF (reference sequence). CDR3 sequence: CATSSSGTRGVTQYF. The CDR3 coding sequence is TGTGCCACCAGCTCGTCCGGGACTAGGGGGGTTACGCAGTATTTT.

V usage is TRBV10-3 and J usage is TRBJ2-7, with TRBD2 matching 7 bases. Germline V lookup: CDR1 ENHRY, CDR2 SYGVKD. The CDR3 consists of 14 residues. The trim removed 8 bases at V and 2 bases at J, leaving 9 bases unmatched. CDR3 nucleotide sequence: TGTGCCATCTGGGGCGGGAGTGGCCCCTACGAGCAGTACTTC. This translates into CAIWGGSGPYEQYF.

The genes are TRBV18 and TRBJ2-7; a possible D gene is TRBD2 (6 bases). V was shortened by 4 bases and J by 3 bases, with 25 bases between the two germline ends. The CDR3 has 18 residues. Germline assignment: CDR1 KGHSH and CDR2 LQKENI. CDR3 in amino acids: CASSQEKRGSPLSYEQYV. The DNA for the CDR3 is TGTGCCAGCTCACAAGAAAAACGGGGGTCTCCGTTGAGCTACGAGCAGTACGTC.

This clone was recorded only once. The chain uses TRBV3-1 (or the pseudogene TRBV3-2) and TRBJ1-4; D gene ambiguous. Trimming pared 4 bases from V and 5 bases from J, leaving 17 bases between. This CDR3 spans 16 amino acids. Germline CDR1 and CDR2: LGHDT and YNNKEL (reference sequence). The CDR3 spells CASSRRELHPNEKLFF. DNA for the CDR3: TGTGCCAGCAGCCGACGGGAACTCCACCCCAATGAAAAACTGTTTTTT.

This clone has just a few counts. This chain connects TRBV6-6 to TRBJ1-2; D is ambiguous. The CDR3 extends over 11 amino acids. Germline values: CDR1 MNHNY, CDR2 SVGAGI (reference sequence). The V and J ends lost 2 bases and 8 bases respectively, with 6 bases between them. CDR3 coding DNA: TGTGCCAGCAGTTACCCTTTCGGCTACACCTTC. Its translation is CASSYPFGYTF.

This chain links TRBV28 with TRBJ2-5; 7 bases fit TRBD2. V gave up 5 bases and J gave up 3 bases; unmatched junction bases: 6. Germline V gives CDR1 MDHEN, CDR2 SYDVKM. The length of the CDR3 is 14 residues. CDR3 in DNA: TGTGCCAGCAGTAACGGGGGGATAAAAGAGACCCAGTACTTC. It yields the protein CASSNGGIKETQYF.

A note on this clone: Its ends do not fully match the called genes, so a read error is possible. The chain recombines TRBV24-1 with TRBJ2-2; perhaps TRBD1 as D (6 bases). The CDR3 totals 14 residues. Germline assignment: CDR1 KGHDR and CDR2 SFDVKD. The CDR3 region has the DNA TGTGCCACCACTGATCCCCGAGGGGGCGGGGAGCTGTTTTTT. It codes for CATTDPRGGGELFF.

The chain carries TRBV19 and TRBJ2-3; 10 positions match TRBD2. The CDR3 covers 16 residues. V lost 7 bases, J lost 0 bases, and 7 bases stayed unmatched. CDR1 and CDR2 from the germline V gene are LNHDA and SQIVND (reference sequence). In DNA form, the CDR3 reads TGTGCCAGTACCCTGACTAGCGGGCCTAGCACAGATACGCAGTATTTT. This sequence encodes CASTLTSGPSTDTQYF.